A selection of T cell receptor beta chains follows, all from one sample in a study of TIL therapy for anti-PD-1-resistant metastatic lung cancer. Assay used: immunoSEQ multiplex PCR; TCRdb lists only in-frame clones, some missing. This sample has 10,000 or so clones, with 70% to 80% found just once. The specimen was blood, collected at baseline. These receptors all stem from a person between 30 and 80 years old with non-small cell lung cancer. Each CDR3 is given with its conserved first and last residue. The D gene is left open where the match is weak. Not all rows give a size; the values are once, few, many and, for expanded clones, a class.

13 | TRBJ2-1 | NA | NA | TRBV7-2 | CASTLTRVNEQFF
13 | TRBJ1-2 | NA | NA | TRBV7-8 | CASSLSRAYGYTF
15 | TRBJ2-7 | TRBD2 | NA | TRBV10-3 | CAISDSSGDSYEQYF
14 | TRBJ2-3 | NA | NA | TRBV10-1 | CASSDLQGTDTQYF
15 | TRBJ2-1 | NA | NA | TRBV9 | CASSVRVGPYNEQFF
14 | TRBJ2-3 | TRBD2 | NA | TRBV5-1 | CASSTAGVTDTQYF
16 | TRBJ2-1 | TRBD2 | once | TRBV5-1 | CASSLVAGGVREEQFF
15 | TRBJ2-3 | NA | NA | TRBV7-2 | CASSLGWGITDTQYF
16 | TRBJ2-2 | TRBD1 | few | TRBV5-1 | CASSLSRQGDTGELFF
16 | TRBJ1-4 | TRBD1 | few | TRBV6-7 | CASSYPSRTGGEKLFF
16 | TRBJ2-2 | TRBD2 | NA | TRBV9 | CASSVSAGGRTGELFF
14 | TRBJ2-7 | TRBD2 | few | TRBV5-4 | CASSTGTRQYEQYF
13 | TRBJ2-3 | NA | NA | TRBV29-1 | CSVDQGSTDTQYF
15 | TRBJ2-2 | NA | NA | TRBV5-8 | CASSFLVLNTGELFF
14 | TRBJ2-3 | NA | NA | TRBV5-1 | CASSLEWEVDTQYF
15 | TRBJ2-1 | TRBD1 | NA | TRBV6-4 | CASSDGQGSYNEQFF
13 | TRBJ2-3 | NA | NA | TRBV7-6 | CASSRWVEDTQYF
14 | TRBJ2-3 | NA | NA | TRBV5-6 | CASSRAGSTDTQYF
13 | TRBJ2-4 | NA | NA | TRBV29-1 | CSVWTASQNIQYF
12 | TRBJ2-2 | TRBD1 | NA | TRBV30 | CAFTGDTGELFF
15 | TRBJ2-7 | NA | few | TRBV6-1 | CASSRDGGGPYEQYF
11 | TRBJ2-1 | NA | NA | TRBV10-1 | CASSENNEQFF
12 | TRBJ2-7 | NA | NA | TRBV7-2 | CASSLVTVEQYF
16 | TRBJ2-7 | TRBD1 | NA | TRBV5-6 | CASSLFDRGSSYEQYF
15 | TRBJ2-1 | NA | NA | TRBV6-4 | CASSVEAGSYNEQFF
18 | TRBJ1-5 | TRBD1 | few | TRBV7-3 | CAIRDRAKGPYSNQPQHF
16 | TRBJ2-1 | TRBD2 | NA | TRBV2 | CASSEGLAGVDNEQFF
21 | TRBJ2-1 | NA | NA | TRBV21-1 | CASNNRGTGRLVRSGCNEQFF
14 | TRBJ1-2 | NA | NA | TRBV19 | CASSHRATNYGYTF
15 | TRBJ2-3 | TRBD2 | few | TRBV29-1 | CSVDRSTSDTDTQYF
14 | TRBJ1-4 | NA | NA | TRBV10-2 | CASSERGTNEKLFF
11 | TRBJ1-1 | NA | NA | TRBV19 | CASKENTEAFF
17 | TRBJ2-1 | NA | NA | TRBV5-1 | CASSLAYLGGGYNEQFF
15 | TRBJ2-1 | NA | NA | TRBV5-5 | CASSLGTGAYNEQFF
16 | TRBJ2-3 | TRBD2 | NA | TRBV19 | CASSSGRAPPTDTQYF
16 | TRBJ2-5 | NA | NA | TRBV6-1 | CASSEVANRVGETQYF
13 | TRBJ1-5 | NA | NA | TRBV6-1 | CASSGGETQPQHF
16 | TRBJ2-3 | TRBD2 | NA | TRBV6-4 | CASSDASGRGTDTQYF
14 | TRBJ2-5 | TRBD1 | NA | TRBV2 | CASRRTGERETQYF
15 | TRBJ2-1 | NA | NA | TRBV4-2 | CASSQDMGLVNEQFF
19 | TRBJ2-7 | TRBD2 | few | TRBV2 | CASSENPWRPSGRQYEQYF
11 | TRBJ1-2 | NA | NA | TRBV6-4 | CASSGTGGYTF
14 | TRBJ2-7 | NA | NA | TRBV15 | CATSREGGSYEQYF
13 | TRBJ2-7 | TRBD2 | NA | TRBV18 | CASSPAGGAEQYF
17 | TRBJ2-7 | NA | NA | TRBV5-4 | CASSLGGLAGAEGEQYF
15 | TRBJ1-1 | NA | NA | TRBV2 | CASSFNREVSTEAFF
17 | TRBJ2-5 | TRBD2 | NA | TRBV4-1 | CASSRIGGRGPQETQYF
15 | TRBJ1-2 | NA | NA | TRBV6-6 | CASSSSGGRNYGYTF
15 | TRBJ2-1 | NA | NA | TRBV27 | CASSEAETLYNEQFF
14 | TRBJ2-3 | NA | NA | TRBV5-4 | CASRFQGITDTQYF
14 | TRBJ2-1 | NA | few | TRBV18 | CASSPTGSYNEQFF